Below are 32 T cell receptor beta chains sequenced from a single sample in a study of blood T cells in healthy people across ages (dated by TCRdb to the mid-2010s). The library was prepared using 5' RACE. Sequencer: Illumina HiSeq 2500. The second PCR ran for roughly 7 to 12 cycles and used a J-beta primer mix along with a sample-barcoded 5' primer. TCRdb reprocessing: public reads trimmed at Q25 with fastp, clones called with MiXCR, in-frame beta chains kept. Duplicate CDR3 protein sequences are folded into a single record with the most common DNA and genes. The sample has 600,000 or so distinct CDR3 sequences on record, approximately 30% of them singletons. The biggest ten clones account for approximately 14% of the sample. What was sequenced was blood. These receptors were collected from a woman of 80 years or more in good health.

The chain carries TRBV28 and TRBJ2-7, with D maybe TRBD2 (6 bases). CDR1 MDHEN and CDR2 SYDVKM come from the germline V gene. V was shortened by 5 bases and J by 5 bases, with 19 bases between the two germline ends. There are 15 residues in the CDR3. The CDR3 loop reads CASSAPGDLENEQYF. Here the CDR3 DNA reads TGTGCCAGCAGTGCCCCGGGGGACCTTGAGAACGAGCAGTACTTC.

This chain connects TRBV20-1 to TRBJ1-3; maybe TRBD1 (6 bases). V lost 3 bases and J 0 bases, leaving 12 bases between the germline ends. Germline V lookup: CDR1 DFQATT, CDR2 SNEGSKA (reference sequence). This CDR3 has 15 residues. DNA for the CDR3: TGCAGTGCTAGGGAGAGGGGGTTCTCTGGAAACACCATATATTTT. Translated, it gives CSARERGFSGNTIYF.

This clonotype was seen only a few times. V is TRBV30 and J is TRBJ2-7, with TRBD1 as a possible D gene (5 bases). Germline loops: CDR1 GTSNPN, CDR2 SVGIG (reference sequence). V shed 4 bases and J shed 3 bases, with 7 bases lying between them. The CDR3 sequence is 11 residues long. The CDR3 is CAWTQGYEQYF. CDR3 DNA: TGTGCCTGGACGCAGGGCTACGAGCAGTACTTC.

The table lists this clonotype with a few counts. At one end, the junction sequence differs from germline, possibly due to a read error. The chain joins TRBV6-5 to TRBJ2-1, with 7 bases fitting TRBD1. Germline CDR1 MNHEY, CDR2 SVGAGI. The CDR3 covers 15 residues. DNA for the CDR3: TGTGCCGGCAGGCTAAGGGGACAGCCGCTCAATGAGCAGTTCTTC. This codes for CAGRLRGQPLNEQFF.

Many counts were recorded for this clonotype. The V call is TRBV27, the J call TRBJ2-1; 8 nucleotides match TRBD1. Looked up from germline, CDR1 is MNHEY and CDR2 is SMNVEV (reference sequence). V was pared by 3 bases and J by 8 bases, with 6 bases of the junction left unmatched. The CDR3 spans 14 residues. The CDR3 sequence: CASSLKQGAYEQFF. CDR3 DNA sequence: TGTGCCAGCAGTTTGAAGCAGGGGGCCTATGAGCAGTTCTTC.

A few counts support this clonotype. The rearrangement joins TRBV9 to TRBJ2-5, with a possible D match to TRBD1 (6 bases). The V gene's germline CDR1 is SGDLS and CDR2 YYNGEE. The CDR3 covers 15 residues. Trimming pared 2 bases from V and 2 bases from J, leaving 13 bases between. The DNA for the CDR3 is TGTGCCAGCAGCGTCTCCGGGACAACACAAGAGACCCAGTACTTC. This codes for CASSVSGTTQETQYF.

Details on this clonotype: One base away lies a much larger clone, so this may be a sequencing read error. V usage is TRBV19 and J usage is TRBJ2-1, with no clear D. Germline-derived CDR1 and CDR2 are LNHDA and SQIVND (reference sequence). The CDR3 is 12 amino acids. The CDR3 nucleotides are TGTGCCTGTAGTATCTTCGTCCATGAGCAGTTCTTC. Protein product: CACSIFVHEQFF. Combining the CDR3 with reference TRBV19 and TRBJ2-1 gives the whole variable domain DGGITQSPKYLFRKEGQNVTLSCEQNLNHDAMYWYRQDPGQGLRLIYYSQIVNDFQKGDIAEGYSVSREKKESFPLTVTSAQKNPTAFYLCACSIFVHEQFFGPGTRLTVL.

V and J are TRBV20-1 and TRBJ1-2; 9 nucleotides agree with TRBD1. Germline V lookup: CDR1 DFQATT, CDR2 SNEGSKA (reference sequence). The ends lost 2 bases at V and 6 bases at J; junction bases unmatched: 1. This CDR3 contains 12 residues. The CDR3 loop reads CSARTGGNGYTF. CDR3 coding DNA: TGCAGTGCTAGAACAGGGGGCAATGGCTACACCTTC.

This clonotype showed up just a few times. V gene TRBV5-1 combines with J gene TRBJ2-5; 10 nucleotides line up with TRBD2. CDR3 length equals 16 residues. V gave up 1 base and J gave up 11 bases; unmatched junction bases: 14. Germline-derived CDR1 and CDR2 are SGHRS and YFSETQ. The CDR3: CASSLTVAGGLSEQYF. The CDR3 bases are TGCGCCAGCAGCTTGACGGTAGCGGGGGGACTCTCGGAGCAGTACTTC.

The chain uses TRBV4-2 and TRBJ1-2, with D maybe TRBD1 (6 bases). With 4 bases removed from V and 4 bases from J, the gap between germline ends came to 13 bases. The CDR3 totals 14 residues. Per germline, CDR1 LGHNA and CDR2 YNFKEQ. CDR3 DNA: TGTGCCAGCAGCCGGTCAGGGGCGCCCTATGGCTACACCTTC. This sequence encodes CASSRSGAPYGYTF.

This clonotype was recorded a few times. It may be a read error: a sequence one base away is much more abundant. CDR3 sequence reads: CAIGGQGKGGYTF. CDR3 DNA sequence: TGTGCCATCGGGGGACAGGGAAAGGGTGGCTACACCTTC. This chain uses TRBV10-3 with TRBJ1-2; 9 bases match TRBD1. The ends lost 8 bases at V and 7 bases at J; junction bases unmatched: 8. This CDR3 region has 13 residues. Germline V gene sequence: CDR1 ENHRY, CDR2 SYGVKD.

The chain uses TRBV27 and TRBJ2-7; D ambiguous. The germline V gene encodes CDR1 MNHEY and CDR2 SMNVEV (reference sequence). The CDR3 is 14 amino acids. Trimming took off 4 bases at V and 0 bases at J, with 10 bases between the two ends. The CDR3 spells CASSSGKGSYEQYF. The CDR3 DNA reads as TGTGCCAGCAGTTCTGGGAAGGGCTCCTACGAGCAGTACTTC.

Only a few counts were recorded for this clonotype. One base away lies a much larger clone, so this may be a sequencing read error. J is TRBJ2-1 and V is TRBV5-1, with 14 bases lining up with TRBD2. The CDR3 sequence is 17 residues long. Germline CDR1 SGHRS, CDR2 YFSETQ. This chain's CDR3 is CASMRTSGGISYNERFF. CDR3 DNA: TGCGCCAGCATGCGGACTAGCGGGGGGATATCCTACAATGAGCGGTTCTTC. Using reference TRBV5-1 and TRBJ2-1 for the parts outside the CDR3, the full variable domain is KAGVTQTPRYLIKTRGQQVTLSCSPISGHRSVSWYQQTPGQGLQFLFEYFSETQRNKGNFPGRFSGRQFSNSRSEMNVSTLELGDSALYLCASMRTSGGISYNERFFGPGTRLTVL.

This clonotype was observed at least ten times. The chain combines TRBV5-1 with TRBJ1-5; 9 bases are a match to TRBD1. V lost 4 bases to trimming and J lost 1 base; unmatched junction nucleotides: 6. Looked up from germline, CDR1 is SGHRS and CDR2 is YFSETQ. The CDR3 sequence is 16 residues long. The DNA of the CDR3 is TGCGCCAGCAGCCCCTACGGACAGGGGAGCAATCAGCCCCAGCATTTT. Its translation is CASSPYGQGSNQPQHF.

Remarks on this clonotype: A read error is possible here, since a much larger clone lies one base away. This chain uses TRBV10-3 with TRBJ2-1; TRBD1 might be the D (5 bases). This CDR3 has 17 amino acids. Germline-derived CDR1 and CDR2 are ENHRY and SYGVKD. V lost 0 bases and J lost 4, with 16 bases in between. DNA for the CDR3: TGTGCCATCAGTGAGTCCTTTGGGGCTTGGGGTTACAATGAGCAGTTCTTC. It is translated as CAISESFGAWGYNEQFF.

The sample holds many counts of this clonotype. V is TRBV24-1 and J is TRBJ2-1; D is uncertain. Trimming cost V 3 bases and J 5 bases, with 10 bases left between them. This CDR3 contains 14 residues. Germline V CDR1 and CDR2: KGHDR, SFDVKD. The CDR3 region has the DNA TGTGCCACCAGTGATCCCCTGGCAAACAATGAGCAGTTCTTC. It translates to CATSDPLANNEQFF.

This clonotype appeared many times. The DNA for the CDR3 is TGTGCCAGCAGCCAGGGGGGGCTCGGGTGGAATGAAAAACTGTTTTTT. Amino acids: CASSQGGLGWNEKLFF. The gene calls are TRBV3-1 and TRBJ1-4; tentative D call: TRBD1 (6 bases). Looked up from germline, CDR1 is LGHDT and CDR2 is YNNKEL (reference sequence). Trimming removed 3 bases from V and 5 bases from J, with 16 bases in between. The CDR3 has 16 amino acids.

The chain links TRBV6-2 or TRBV6-3 to TRBJ2-1; D is possibly TRBD1 or TRBD2 (6 bases each). Trimming took 2 bases from V and 6 from J, leaving 17 bases between them. The CDR3 length is 16 residues. Germline loops: CDR1 MNHEY, CDR2 SVGEGT. The CDR3 nucleotides read TGTGCCAGCAGTTACGGGCCGGGGGCCCTTCCCAATGAGCAGTTCTTC. Encoded protein: CASSYGPGALPNEQFF.

Notes on this clonotype: Possible read error: a much larger clone is one base away. This rearrangement joins TRBV24-1 to TRBJ1-1; D ambiguous. Between the trimmed V and J ends, which lost 5 bases and 10 bases, there was a span of 13 bases. The CDR3 spans 12 residues. The germline V gene has CDR1 KGHDR and CDR2 SFDVKD. The CDR3 coding sequence is TGTGCCACCAGTGGTTATCCGAACCGAGCTTTCTTT. Amino acids: CATSGYPNRAFF.

The chain combines TRBV6-1 with TRBJ2-3; tentative D call: TRBD1 (5 bases). The CDR3 is 16 amino acids. The V end lost 4 bases, the J end lost 0 bases, and 14 bases lay between the germline ends. CDR1 and CDR2 from the germline V gene are MNHNS and SASEGT. CDR3 nucleotides: TGTGCCAGCAGTGGGCAGGGTCGACGAAGCACAGATACGCAGTATTTT. Translating it yields CASSGQGRRSTDTQYF.

Ten or more counts support this clonotype. This chain connects TRBV20-1 to TRBJ2-3, with D hard to call. This CDR3 spans 12 amino acids. CDR1 is DFQATT, CDR2 SNEGSKA, per germline (reference sequence). Between the trimmed V and J ends, which lost 6 bases and 2 bases, there was a span of 9 bases. In DNA form, the CDR3 reads TGCAGTGCCCAGTTAGTCACAGATACGCAGTATTTT. Its protein product is CSAQLVTDTQYF.

As for this clonotype: A much larger clone lies a single base off, so this may be a read error. The chain employs TRBV18 and TRBJ2-3; the D gene is possibly TRBD2 (6 bases). Per germline, CDR1 KGHSH and CDR2 LQKENI. Trimming stripped 1 base from V and 9 bases from J, with 20 bases between. CDR3 length equals 16 residues. The CDR3 DNA reads as TGTGCCAGCTCACCACTGGCGGGGCTCCCCTCTGAGACGCAGTATTTT. The encoded protein is CASSPLAGLPSETQYF.

There are many counts of this clonotype. The genes are TRBV5-1 and TRBJ1-2; 7 bases map to TRBD1. CDR1 and CDR2 (germline): SGHRS, YFSETQ. The length of the CDR3 is 14 residues. The trim removed 4 bases at V and 5 bases at J, leaving 8 bases unmatched. The CDR3 sequence is CASSPVDRKYGYTF. CDR3 coding DNA: TGCGCCAGCAGCCCCGTGGACAGGAAATATGGCTACACCTTC.

CDR3 loop: CASSLPPGGLGGNEQFF. CDR3 sequence (DNA): TGTGCCAGCAGCTTACCCCCGGGGGGCCTTGGGGGGAATGAGCAGTTCTTC. V usage is TRBV7-9 and J usage is TRBJ2-1, with a tentative D call TRBD2 (7 bases). Germline CDR1 is SEHNR and CDR2 is FQNEAQ (reference sequence). This CDR3 has 17 amino acids. V gave up 2 bases and J gave up 7 bases, with 21 bases separating them.

The rearrangement links TRBV6-5 to TRBJ2-7; 9 bases are a match to TRBD1. Germline V gives CDR1 MNHEY, CDR2 SVGAGI. This CDR3 has 16 residues. The trim removed 2 bases at V and 7 bases at J, leaving 12 bases unmatched. The DNA of the CDR3 is TGTGCCAGCAGTTACCAGGGACAGGGTACCTACAATGAGCAGTACTTC. It specifies CASSYQGQGTYNEQYF.

Remarks on this clonotype: This may stem from a read error, because a much larger clone lies one nucleotide away. The rearrangement joins TRBV3-1 to TRBJ2-7, with a weak D call TRBD1 (6 bases). The length of the CDR3 is 13 residues. Germline CDR1 reads LGHDT; CDR2 reads YNNKEL (reference sequence). CDR3: CTSSQGSLYEQYF. The CDR3 DNA follows: TGTACCAGCAGCCAGGGGTCCCTGTACGAGCAGTACTTC.

This clonotype has at least ten counts. A much larger clone sits a single nucleotide away, making a read error possible. The V and J genes are TRBV5-1 and TRBJ2-7, with 9 bases matching TRBD1. Trimming removed 4 bases from V and 5 bases from J; junction bases left unmatched: 7. This CDR3 contains 14 residues. Germline V gives CDR1 SGHRS, CDR2 YFSETQ. DNA of the CDR3: TGCGCCAGCAGCCGATGGACAGGGGAGGACGAGCAGTACTTC. Its protein product is CASSRWTGEDEQYF.

This clonotype has only a few counts. Since a much larger clone is just one base distant, this may be a read error. This rearrangement joins TRBV6-5 to TRBJ2-5, with a tentative D call TRBD2 (6 bases). The germline V gene has CDR1 MNHEY and CDR2 SVGAGI. The CDR3 has 14 residues. The germline V and J ends were trimmed by 7 bases and 6 bases, with 18 bases remaining between them. The CDR3 sequence is CASTHGRGIKTQYF. In DNA, the CDR3 is TGTGCCAGCACCCATGGACGGGGGATTAAGACCCAGTACTTC.

This clonotype was detected many times. The rearrangement uses TRBV25-1 and TRBJ1-2; D is possibly TRBD1 (5 bases). CDR3 size: 11 residues. The V end was cut by 3 bases, the J end by 12 bases, with 11 bases between. The germline V gene encodes CDR1 MGHDK and CDR2 SYGVNS. The CDR3 bases are TGTGCCAGCAGTGATGGGGGTAGGCACACCTTC. It codes for CASSDGGRHTF.

In this sample, this clonotype turned up many times. The CDR3 loop is CASSSGGETDTQYF. The CDR3 DNA reads TGTGCCAGCAGCTCAGGGGGCGAAACAGATACGCAGTATTTT. The chain joins TRBV7-3 to TRBJ2-3, with 8 positions matching TRBD1. Germline V CDR1 and CDR2: SGHTA, FQGTGA. J was trimmed by 3 bases and V by 4 bases; bases with no gene match: 3. The CDR3 spans 14 residues.

This chain connects TRBV4-2 to TRBJ1-3; possible D gene TRBD1, 5 bases. The CDR3 extends over 14 amino acids. CDR1 is LGHNA, CDR2 YNFKEQ, per germline. The V end was cut by 2 bases, the J end by 0 bases, with 5 bases between. The CDR3: CASSQRGSGNTIYF. The CDR3 DNA is TGTGCCAGCAGCCAAAGGGGCTCTGGAAACACCATATATTTT.

This clonotype was counted many times. V is TRBV3-1 and J is TRBJ1-1, with 9 bases aligning to TRBD1. V shed 4 bases and J 8 bases; nucleotides not matched to a gene: 5. There are 13 residues in the CDR3. CDR1 is LGHDT and CDR2 is YNNKEL in the germline V gene (reference sequence). The CDR3, as DNA: TGTGCCAGCAGCCTCCCCGGGACAGGGGAAGCTTTCTTT. It encodes CASSLPGTGEAFF.